This TCR beta chain was sequenced during a study of blood T cell repertoires in COVID-19 (TCRdb year 2020). Background on the whole study: Samples from collaborators originated in the United States, Italy and Spain and spanned both the acute and convalescent phases of COVID-19. The material from the prospective study consisted of cDNA or gDNA derived from T cells, B-cell-depleted T cells, or PBMCs. The dataset comprised deeply sampled blood TCRbeta repertoires from subjects exposed to, actively infected with, or recovered from COVID-19. The repertoires were released in a freely available public database meant as a resource for research on the immune response to SARS-CoV-2. Samples were obtained from the ongoing ImmuneRACE study (first 160 participants) and from some 1,200 subjects provided by 6 global collaborators. Sample metadata almost always included a de-identified subject ID, COVID-19 status, age in years and sex. Where available, HLA class I and class II types were taken from metadata supplied by the sample provider and were not determined by assay-based typing. Study-level results and caveats: The quantity of clinical and demographic metadata differed by source and by participant and was supplied without curation.

This clone occurred once. Its antigen is not yet known. Base-call qualities are not available, and no considerably larger clone is one nucleotide away. Each collaborating institution followed its own protocols to collect whole blood in K2EDTA tubes. For TCRbeta analysis, collaborators shipped samples in one of three forms: frozen whole blood, isolated PBMCs, or DNA extracted from either of those sample types. TCRbeta CDR3 regions were amplified from genomic DNA using the immunoSEQ Assay, a bias-controlled multiplex PCR. On the authors' methods: Within the assay, amplification of reference gene primers was used to estimate how many nucleated cells each sample contained. Sequence reads were collapsed and filtered to measure the absolute abundance of every unique TCRbeta CDR3 rearrangement. For each sample, productive Simpson clonality was calculated as the square root of Simpson's diversity index across productive rearrangements. TCRdb limited this immuneACCESS table to in-frame rearrangements with V and J called. A share of clones is missing; checked studies link under half to unresolved V genes, and the rest is unexplained. Clone size and V and J calls were adopted from that table, with D and trimming inferred from the DNA. This sample holds around 270,000 clones; over 75% were observed only once. The ten largest account for approximately 2.2% of the sample.

Compared with germline, V lacks 8 bases and J lacks 0 bases; bases without a gene match: 5. From the cysteine through the phenylalanine, the CDR3 covers 16 amino acids. The only DNA kept is the CDR3, 48 bases in frame from the first base. CDR1 SGHTA and CDR2 FQGNSA are derived from the germline V gene. The receptor was isolated from a woman aged 45-65 years with acute or convalescent COVID-19. The rearranged chain carries TRBV7-2 and TRBJ2-2; 11 central bases correspond to TRBD2. Sequencing was performed on peripheral blood. The CDR3 sequence is CASSPTSGANTGELFF. The bases read TGTGCCAGCTCTCCGACTAGCGGGGCGAACACCGGGGAGCTGTTTTTT.